One sample yielded the 27 T cell receptor beta chains listed below, sequenced in a study of Graves' ophthalmopathy and Graves' hyperthyroidism. TCR beta CDR3 amplification used RNA transcripts. RT-PCR in the first round used HTBI primers; a second-round multiplex PCR followed. Each CDR3 protein is one row after TCRdb ran MiXCR on the multiplex PCR reads. This table holds under 350,000 distinct CDR3 sequences, around a sixth found once. The source material was peripheral blood. The receptors were sampled from an adult man with Graves' ophthalmopathy.

This clonotype was recorded at least ten times. V is TRBV6-5 and J is TRBJ1-2; D not certain. The germline V gene has CDR1 MNHEY and CDR2 SVGAGI. Trimming left V 6 bases short and J 4 bases short, with 15 bases between. CDR3 length: 14 residues. Written as DNA, the CDR3 is TGTGCCAGCAGGGGAGGGTCGAGAAGCTATGGCTACACCTTC. Translation: CASRGGSRSYGYTF.

This clonotype occurred many times. V usage is TRBV2 and J usage is TRBJ1-5; no reliable D call. CDR1 and CDR2 from the germline V gene are SNHLY and FYNNEI. Trimming stripped 4 bases from V and 4 bases from J, with 5 bases between. The CDR3 runs to 12 residues. CDR3 sequence (DNA): TGTGCCAGCAGTGCAGATAATCAGCCCCAGCATTTT. This sequence encodes CASSADNQPQHF.

This clonotype was recorded many times. V usage is TRBV7-9 and J usage is TRBJ2-7; possibly TRBD1 for D (6 bases). In germline, CDR1 is SEHNR, CDR2 FQNEAQ (reference sequence). V was shortened by 5 bases and J by 4 bases, with 18 bases between the two germline ends. The CDR3 loop spans 15 amino acids. CDR3 DNA sequence: TGTGCCAGCAGCATAGGACAGACAGGTTCATACGAGCAGTACTTC. Its protein is CASSIGQTGSYEQYF.

This clonotype was picked up many times. V gene TRBV5-1 combines with J gene TRBJ1-1; 10 nucleotides align to TRBD1. The junction had 12 bases not matched to a gene; V was cut back by 4 bases and J by 0 bases. CDR3 length: 18 amino acids. CDR1 and CDR2 (germline): SGHRS, YFSETQ. CDR3 loop: CASSVPGTGAKMNTEAFF. The CDR3 region has the DNA TGCGCCAGCAGCGTTCCCGGGACAGGGGCGAAGATGAACACTGAAGCTTTCTTT. The whole variable domain, filled in from reference TRBV5-1 and TRBJ1-1, reads KAGVTQTPRYLIKTRGQQVTLSCSPISGHRSVSWYQQTPGQGLQFLFEYFSETQRNKGNFPGRFSGRQFSNSRSEMNVSTLELGDSALYLCASSVPGTGAKMNTEAFFGQGTRLTVV.

The table lists this clonotype with many counts. The chain recombines TRBV25-1 with TRBJ2-4; 7 nucleotides align to TRBD1. Unmatched junction bases numbered 10, after V lost 0 bases and J lost 5 bases. This CDR3 has 17 residues. Germline lookup yields CDR1 MGHDK and CDR2 SYGVNS. DNA for the CDR3: TGTGCCAGCAGTGAATATCGAGTCCAGGGGGACCAAAACATTCAGTACTTC. Amino acids: CASSEYRVQGDQNIQYF.

This clonotype was picked up many times. A much more abundant neighbour one base away suggests this may be a read error. V gene TRBV6-2 or TRBV6-3 combines with J gene TRBJ2-2; no firm D call. CDR1 and CDR2 from the germline V gene are MNHEY and SVGEGT. This CDR3 is 15 amino acids long. The V and J ends lost 4 bases and 7 bases respectively, with 16 bases between them. The CDR3 loop reads CASSSVGLKFGELFF. The CDR3 DNA reads as TGTGCCAGCAGTTCCGTTGGTCTCAAATTCGGGGAGCTGTTTTTT.

This clonotype was found many times. The gene calls are TRBV5-6 and TRBJ2-6, with 8 bases identical to TRBD1. The CDR3 is 17 amino acids. Germline V CDR1 and CDR2: SGHDT, YYEEEE. Trimming cost V 4 bases and J 2 bases; bases outside gene matches: 8. In DNA, the CDR3 is TGTGCCAGCAGCCTCATCAGGGGGCTAGCTGGGGCCAACGTCCTGACTTTC. This gives the protein CASSLIRGLAGANVLTF.

The gene calls are TRBV28 and TRBJ2-7, with D possibly matching TRBD2 (6 bases). Germline values: CDR1 MDHEN, CDR2 SYDVKM. The V end lost 3 bases, the J end lost 3 bases, and 12 bases lay between the germline ends. The CDR3 consists of 14 residues. CDR3 in DNA: TGTGCCAGCAGTTTTCGGGCGGGGATCTACGAGCAGTACTTC. It encodes CASSFRAGIYEQYF.

Of note for this clonotype: A much bigger clone sits one base away, suggesting this may be a read error. The CDR3 does not end in the conserved phenylalanine or tryptophan, so this is likely a read error. The rearrangement links TRBV11-3 to TRBJ2-7; D ambiguous. The V gene lost 0 bases and the J gene lost 7 bases, with 10 bases spanning the gap. Per germline, CDR1 SGHNT and CDR2 YENEEA. This CDR3 has 13 residues. This CDR3 reads CASSLDMVGEQYL. The CDR3 region has the DNA TGTGCCAGCAGCTTAGACATGGTCGGGGAGCAGTACCTC.

This clonotype came up once. V and J are TRBV19 and TRBJ2-7, with 7 bases matching TRBD2. J gave up 0 bases and V 6 bases, and 5 bases lay outside the gene matches. CDR1 LNHDA and CDR2 SQIVND come from the germline V gene (reference sequence). The CDR3 runs 14 residues. The CDR3 sequence: CASRMTSSSYEQYF. In DNA, the CDR3 is TGTGCCAGTAGGATGACTAGCAGCTCCTACGAGCAGTACTTC.

This clonotype occurred many times. The V gene is TRBV27, the J gene TRBJ2-7; no definite D call. The ends were cut back, 6 bases at V and 3 bases at J, with 15 bases in the middle. In germline, CDR1 is MNHEY, CDR2 SMNVEV (reference sequence). The CDR3 covers 14 residues. CDR3 amino acids: CASRIKSQDYEQYF. The CDR3 DNA reads TGTGCCAGCAGAATCAAAAGTCAGGACTACGAGCAGTACTTC.

The sample holds many counts of this clonotype. The chain couples TRBV6-1 to TRBJ1-1; TRBD1 matches 8 bases. Trimming at V came to 4 bases and at J to 0 bases, leaving 13 bases not matched to a gene. The CDR3 runs to 18 residues. CDR1 is MNHNS, CDR2 SASEGT, per germline. DNA of the CDR3: TGTGCCAGCAGTGGCGTCACCGGGACAGGAAACATGAACACTGAAGCTTTCTTT. Amino acid sequence: CASSGVTGTGNMNTEAFF.

The chain combines TRBV11-2 with TRBJ2-4; D uncertain. The V and J ends lost 5 bases and 6 bases respectively, with 17 bases between them. The V gene's germline CDR1 is SGHAT and CDR2 FQNNGV. This CDR3 spans 15 amino acids. The CDR3 DNA reads as TGTGCCAGCAGCACTACCCGACGGAGCCGAAACATTCAGTACTTC. Amino acids: CASSTTRRSRNIQYF.

This clonotype showed up many times. The J gene is TRBJ2-3, the V gene TRBV4-2; 10 bases agree with TRBD2. CDR1 and CDR2 (germline): LGHNA, YNFKEQ. The CDR3 totals 16 residues. Losses at the gene ends were 3 bases for V and 1 base for J; bases not matched to a gene: 4. This chain's CDR3 is CASSQTGLAGTDTQYF. CDR3 nucleotide sequence: TGTGCCAGCAGCCAGACCGGACTAGCGGGCACAGATACGCAGTATTTT.

The chain joins TRBV27 to TRBJ1-2; 7 bases agree with TRBD1. The CDR3 spans 15 residues. CDR1 MNHEY and CDR2 SMNVEV come from the germline V gene (reference sequence). Germline trimming cut 4 bases from V and 4 bases from J; bases unmatched to any gene: 9. The CDR3 nucleotides read TGTGCCAGCAGTTCCCGCCCCCAGGGGGGCTATGGCTACACCTTC. Translated: CASSSRPQGGYGYTF.

This clonotype was observed many times. The J gene is TRBJ2-2, the V gene TRBV7-3; TRBD1 matches 9 bases. J lost 9 bases, V lost 6 bases, and 5 bases had no gene match. Germline lookup yields CDR1 SGHTA and CDR2 FQGTGA. The CDR3 sequence is 13 residues long. CDR3 in DNA: TGTGCCAGCAGTGGGACAGGGAACAGGGAGCTGTTTTTT. Protein: CASSGTGNRELFF.

This clonotype was observed many times. The rearrangement links TRBV27 to TRBJ2-7; tentative D call: TRBD1 (6 bases). Trimming removed 5 bases at V and 7 bases at J, with 18 bases between. There are 14 residues in the CDR3. Germline CDR1 and CDR2: MNHEY and SMNVEV (reference sequence). CDR3 protein: CASSHGRGGGEQYF. The DNA of the CDR3 is TGTGCCAGCAGTCACGGCAGGGGCGGCGGAGAGCAGTACTTC.

The V and J genes are TRBV9 and TRBJ1-1, with TRBD1 identical over 10 bases. Per the germline V gene, CDR1 is SGDLS and CDR2 is YYNGEE. Unmatched junction bases numbered 6, after V lost 3 bases and J lost 1 base. The CDR3 consists of 16 residues. CDR3 sequence (DNA): TGTGCCAGCAGCGACGGGACAGGGGTCGCGAACACTGAAGCTTTCTTT. This sequence encodes CASSDGTGVANTEAFF.

This clonotype was seen at least ten times. This chain uses TRBV29-1 with TRBJ2-6; 8 bases are a match to TRBD2. This CDR3 spans 15 amino acids. The trim removed 5 bases at V and 2 bases at J, leaving 5 bases unmatched. Germline CDR1 and CDR2: SQVTM and ANQGSEA. CDR3 sequence: CSVLVSGTGANVLTF. The CDR3 DNA sequence: TGCAGCGTTTTGGTTAGCGGGACTGGGGCCAACGTCCTGACTTTC. The full variable domain, rest sourced from reference TRBV29-1 and TRBJ2-6, is SAVISQKPSRDICQRGTSLTIQCQVDSQVTMMFWYRQQPGQSLTLIATANQGSEATYESGFVIDKFPISRPNLTFSTLTVSNMSPEDSSIYLCSVLVSGTGANVLTFGAGSRLTVL.

This clonotype was seen more than once but under ten times. The chain uses TRBV6-2 or TRBV6-3 and TRBJ1-1; tentative D call: TRBD1 (5 bases). This CDR3 comprises 14 residues. Germline V gene sequence: CDR1 MNHEY, CDR2 SVGEGT. Deletions cut 6 bases from V and 1 base from J, with 12 bases between. CDR3 sequence (DNA): TGTGCCAGCAGACGGGGGGAAAGGAACACTGAAGCTTTCTTT. Amino acid sequence: CASRRGERNTEAFF.

This clonotype was seen many times. The rearrangement joins TRBV4-1 to TRBJ2-7; possibly TRBD1 for D (6 bases). The CDR3 contains 14 residues. Germline V lookup: CDR1 MGHRA, CDR2 YSYEKL. The germline V and J ends were trimmed by 4 bases and 2 bases, with 12 bases remaining between them. In DNA, the CDR3 is TGCGCCAGCAGCCTCTTCCGGGACACCTACGAGCAGTACTTC. Translating gives CASSLFRDTYEQYF.

This clonotype was observed at least ten times. CDR3 nucleotides: TGCAGCGTTGACGGTCTTACCGGGGAGCTGTTTTTT. Protein: CSVDGLTGELFF. The gene calls are TRBV29-1 and TRBJ2-2; D ambiguous. Germline V gene sequence: CDR1 SQVTM, CDR2 ANQGSEA. The CDR3 spans 12 residues. V was cut by 3 bases and J by 5 bases, with 7 bases left in between.

There are many counts of this clonotype. This sequence joins TRBV11-1 and TRBJ1-1; D remains ambiguous. The CDR3 spans 15 residues. From germline, CDR1 is SGHAT and CDR2 FQDESV (reference sequence). Trimming took 1 base from V and 3 from J, leaving 12 bases between them. CDR3 amino acids: CASSLGGRLDTEAFF. Here the CDR3 DNA reads TGTGCCAGCAGCTTAGGAGGCCGGCTAGACACTGAAGCTTTCTTT.

This clonotype was observed at least ten times. The gene calls are TRBV2 and TRBJ2-7; D unresolved. V lost 8 bases and J lost 3, with 11 bases in between. This CDR3 has 12 residues. The germline gives CDR1 SNHLY, CDR2 FYNNEI. Here the CDR3 DNA reads TGTGCCAGCCGAGATGAGCACTACGAGCAGTACTTC. Translation: CASRDEHYEQYF. Supplemented by reference TRBV2 and TRBJ2-7, the full variable domain reads EPEVTQTPSHQVTQMGQEVILRCVPISNHLYFYWYRQILGQKVEFLVSFYNNEISEKSEIFDDQFSVERPDGSNFTLKIRSTKLEDSAMYFCASRDEHYEQYFGPGTRLTVT.

This clonotype was recorded at least ten times. V and J are TRBV13 and TRBJ1-2; D perhaps matches TRBD1 (5 bases). Trimming took 7 bases from V and 8 from J, leaving 17 bases between them. The CDR3 has 13 residues. Germline CDR1 reads PRHDT; CDR2 reads FYEKMQ (reference sequence). The CDR3 coding sequence is TGTGCCAGCACAATTCAGGGATCGCTCGGCTACACCTTC. Translated, it gives CASTIQGSLGYTF.

The J gene is TRBJ2-7, the V gene TRBV6-5; 8 nucleotides align to TRBD1. Looked up from germline, CDR1 is MNHEY and CDR2 is SVGAGI. V lost 0 bases, J lost 2 bases, and 3 bases stayed unmatched. The CDR3 extends over 15 amino acids. Written as DNA, the CDR3 is TGTGCCAGCAGTTACTCAAACAGGGGGGCCTACGAGCAGTACTTC. This sequence encodes CASSYSNRGAYEQYF.

This clonotype appeared many times. The chain employs TRBV4-2 and TRBJ2-2; no definite D call. CDR1 is LGHNA, CDR2 YNFKEQ, per germline. The CDR3 is 15 amino acids. With 1 base removed from V and 0 bases from J, the gap between germline ends came to 6 bases. CDR3 in amino acids: CASSQGGANTGELFF. The CDR3 nucleotides read TGTGCCAGCAGCCAAGGTGGGGCGAACACCGGGGAGCTGTTTTTT.